A selection of T cell receptor beta chains follows, all from one sample in a study of cytomegalovirus exposure and HLA in healthy donors. Generated by immunoSEQ multiplex PCR, the TCRdb table keeps only in-frame clones and is missing some. Seen here are around 95,000 clones, approximately 79% observed once, and the top ten hold approximately 1.8%. The specimen was PBMCs. These receptors all stem from a male donor in good health and CMV-seronegative. The CDR3 runs from the conserved cysteine through the conserved F or W. Fields, in order: clone size, J gene, V gene, D gene, CDR3 protein, CDR3 DNA. The D gene is left open where the match is weak. Rows give clone size only sometimes, using once, few, many, or a class for an expanded clone.

- | TRBJ2-5 | TRBV7-8 | TRBD2 | CASSLATASGGGETQYF | TGTGCCAGCAGCTTAGCCACAGCATCCGGGGGGGGAGAGACCCAGTACTTC
- | TRBJ2-1 | TRBV25-1 | TRBD2 | CASSVAGAGNNEQFF | TGTGCCAGCAGTGTCGCGGGAGCGGGGAACAATGAGCAGTTCTTC
- | TRBJ2-7 | TRBV4-1 | TRBD2 | CASSVLGLTSGTSYEQYF | TGCGCCAGCAGCGTTTTAGGCTTAACTAGCGGGACATCCTACGAGCAGTACTTC
- | TRBJ1-1 | TRBV5-1 | TRBD1 | CASSGGTGEEAFF | TGCGCCAGCAGCGGCGGGACAGGAGAAGAGGCTTTCTTT
- | TRBJ2-7 | TRBV4-2 | - | CASSPRVRGGRIYEQYF | TGTGCCAGCAGTCCAAGAGTGAGAGGGGGACGAATCTACGAGCAGTACTTC
once | TRBJ2-3 | TRBV27 | - | CASSLRGRPSTDTQYF | TGTGCCAGCAGTTTACGGGGTCGACCTAGCACAGATACGCAGTATTTT
medium-sized | TRBJ1-1 | TRBV5-1 | TRBD1 | CASSITGTVNTEAFF | TGCGCCAGCAGCATTACCGGGACAGTAAACACTGAAGCTTTCTTT
- | TRBJ2-2 | TRBV7-9 | - | CASSFLASGELFF | TGTGCCAGCAGCTTTTTAGCAAGCGGGGAGCTGTTTTTT
- | TRBJ1-3 | TRBV2 | - | CASSEEWGAGNTIYF | TGTGCCAGCAGTGAAGAATGGGGGGCTGGAAACACCATATATTTT
- | TRBJ1-2 | TRBV5-6 | TRBD1 | CASSPGQGFGYTF | TGTGCCAGCAGCCCGGGACAGGGGTTTGGCTACACCTTC
- | TRBJ2-5 | TRBV7-2 | - | CASSFSGSRETQYF | TGTGCCAGCAGCTTCTCAGGGTCTCGAGAGACCCAGTACTTC
- | TRBJ2-7 | TRBV29-1 | - | CSVGRNRRSYEQYF | TGCAGCGTTGGTCGAAACCGCAGATCCTACGAGCAGTACTTC
- | TRBJ2-5 | TRBV5-4 | TRBD2 | CASSLGVAGPAAETQYF | TGTGCCAGCAGCTTGGGGGTAGCGGGGCCTGCCGCGGAGACCCAGTACTTC
once | TRBJ2-5 | TRBV11-2 | TRBD2 | CASSLASGRGETQYF | TGTGCCAGCAGCTTAGCTAGCGGGAGAGGAGAGACCCAGTACTTC
- | TRBJ1-2 | TRBV15 | TRBD1 | CATSRDTTGSYGYTF | TGTGCCACCAGCAGAGATACGACAGGGTCATATGGCTACACCTTC